This TCR beta chain was obtained from a study of cytomegalovirus exposure and HLA in healthy donors. Study background: An early data release held about 85 million unique TCRs from HLA-typed donors.

Primers for the PCR totalled 60 Vbeta and 13 Jbeta. TCRdb's table, derived via immunoSEQ multiplex PCR, lists solely in-frame clones and lacks some. Of around 150,000 clones in the sample, roughly 74% were seen once. A remark on this clone: Its antigen is undetermined.

Overall study findings and caveats: Within the data, a cluster of highly shared sequence variants was likely a sequencing artifact. The study designated 150 or so TCR beta chains cytomegalovirus-associated. There were three CMV-associated chains whose specificity for CMV antigens was confirmed in vitro.

CDR1 is ENHRY, CDR2 SYGVKD, per germline. Trimming cost V 4 bases and J 7 bases; bases outside gene matches: 10. The CDR3 covers 15 residues. The TCR originated in a woman aged 35 to 49 in good health and CMV-seropositive. The J gene is TRBJ1-1, the V gene TRBV10-3, with 9 bases that match TRBD1. Sequencing was carried out using PBMCs. Written as DNA, the CDR3 is TGTGCCATCAGTGGAGCGGGGGACAGGGCGCTTGAAGCTTTCTTT. Translating it yields CAISGAGDRALEAFF.